The present T cell receptor (beta chain) was sequenced within a study of tissue T cells after allogeneic stem cell transplantation. Study-wide points: Anatomically similar tissues had similar TCR repertoires within each patient. Across patients, clones rarely overlapped, yet motif clusters were shared tissue-specifically. Tissue-detected TCR repertoire was only partly captured by blood and spleen T cells.

Some clones are missing from TCRdb's copy, which holds only in-frame ones; the method was immunoSEQ multiplex PCR. The data contain fewer than 10,000 clones, under 35% of them seen just once; the ten biggest clones take up over 2.5%. This sample's time point: mouse harvest day 14 after allogeneic transplant. Mouse grafts combined 10^7 T-cell-depleted bone marrow cells with 10^6 splenic CD5+ T cells. Tissues came from B6→BALB/c major-mismatch GVHD mice at day 7 or 14. In regard to this clone: What it binds is unknown. Here the gene names and germline are mouse. Read coverage stops 1 residue before the CDR3 terminus; the germline J gene supplies the remainder.

Trimming took 6 bases from V and 7 from J, leaving 12 bases between them. Per the germline V gene, CDR1 is KGHPV and CDR2 is FQNQEV (reference sequence). The CDR3 has 12 amino acids. The TCR sequence derives from a female BALB/c mouse given C57BL/6 T cells with graft-versus-host disease after an allogeneic hematopoietic cell transplant. Material for sequencing was skin. The V call is TRBV26, the J call TRBJ1-1, with TRBD1 as a possible D gene (5 bases). The CDR3 is CASSPQGGEVFF. Incomplete CDR3 DNA: TGTGCCAGCAGCCCTCAGGGAGGAGAAGTCTTC.